The source of this T cell receptor beta chain is a study of blood T cell repertoires in COVID-19. TCRdb keeps only in-frame clones here, not all; method: immunoSEQ multiplex PCR. The sample carries about 260,000 clones, 85% to 90% recorded once. The sequenced material came from peripheral blood. This sequence originates from a woman between 55 and 75 years old with COVID-19, enrolled during active disease.

CDR3 coding DNA: TGTGCCACCAGTGAACCTACCGGACTGAACACAGATACGCAGTATTTT. Encoded protein: CATSEPTGLNTDTQYF. V gene TRBV24-1 combines with J gene TRBJ2-3; TRBD2 is a possible D gene (5 bases). V shed 4 bases and J shed 2 bases, with 15 bases lying between them. The V gene's germline CDR1 is KGHDR and CDR2 SFDVKD. The CDR3 extends over 16 amino acids.